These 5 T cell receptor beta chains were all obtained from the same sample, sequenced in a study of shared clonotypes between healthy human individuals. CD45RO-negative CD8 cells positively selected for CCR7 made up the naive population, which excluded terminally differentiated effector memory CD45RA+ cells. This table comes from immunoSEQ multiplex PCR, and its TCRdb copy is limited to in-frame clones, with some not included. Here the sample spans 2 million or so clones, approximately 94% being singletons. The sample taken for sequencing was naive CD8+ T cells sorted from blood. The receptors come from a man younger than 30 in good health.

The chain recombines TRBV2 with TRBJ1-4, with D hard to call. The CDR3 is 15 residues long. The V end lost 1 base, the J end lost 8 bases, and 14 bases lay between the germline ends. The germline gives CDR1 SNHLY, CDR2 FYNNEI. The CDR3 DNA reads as TGTGCCAGCAGTGAAGAGGGCGGCTATGGGGAAAAACTGTTTTTT. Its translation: CASSEEGGYGEKLFF.

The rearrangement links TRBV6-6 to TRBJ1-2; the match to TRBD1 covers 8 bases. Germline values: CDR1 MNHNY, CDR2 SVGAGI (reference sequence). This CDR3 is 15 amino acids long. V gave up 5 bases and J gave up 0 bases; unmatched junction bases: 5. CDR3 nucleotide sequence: TGTGCCAGCAGTCACACAGGGGGAGCTAACTATGGCTACACCTTC. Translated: CASSHTGGANYGYTF.

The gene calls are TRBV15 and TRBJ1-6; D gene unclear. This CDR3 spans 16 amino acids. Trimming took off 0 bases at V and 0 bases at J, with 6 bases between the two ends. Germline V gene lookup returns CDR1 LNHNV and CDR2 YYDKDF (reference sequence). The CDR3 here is CATSRERSSYNSPLHF. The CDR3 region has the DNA TGTGCCACCAGCAGAGAAAGGAGCTCCTATAATTCACCCCTCCACTTT.

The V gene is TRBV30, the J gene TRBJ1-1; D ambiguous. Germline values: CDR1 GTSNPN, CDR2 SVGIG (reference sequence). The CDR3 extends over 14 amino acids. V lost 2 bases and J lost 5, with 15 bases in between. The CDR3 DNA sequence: TGTGCCTGGAGTAACTGGGTGATAAGAACTGAAGCTTTCTTT. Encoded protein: CAWSNWVIRTEAFF.

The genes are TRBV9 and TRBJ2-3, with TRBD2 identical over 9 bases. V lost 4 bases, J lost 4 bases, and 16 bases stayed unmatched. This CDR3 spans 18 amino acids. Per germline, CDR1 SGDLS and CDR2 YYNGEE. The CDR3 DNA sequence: TGTGCCAGCAGCACGTCCCTTAGCGGGGGCCCCTTGTCAGATACGCAGTATTTT. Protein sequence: CASSTSLSGGPLSDTQYF.